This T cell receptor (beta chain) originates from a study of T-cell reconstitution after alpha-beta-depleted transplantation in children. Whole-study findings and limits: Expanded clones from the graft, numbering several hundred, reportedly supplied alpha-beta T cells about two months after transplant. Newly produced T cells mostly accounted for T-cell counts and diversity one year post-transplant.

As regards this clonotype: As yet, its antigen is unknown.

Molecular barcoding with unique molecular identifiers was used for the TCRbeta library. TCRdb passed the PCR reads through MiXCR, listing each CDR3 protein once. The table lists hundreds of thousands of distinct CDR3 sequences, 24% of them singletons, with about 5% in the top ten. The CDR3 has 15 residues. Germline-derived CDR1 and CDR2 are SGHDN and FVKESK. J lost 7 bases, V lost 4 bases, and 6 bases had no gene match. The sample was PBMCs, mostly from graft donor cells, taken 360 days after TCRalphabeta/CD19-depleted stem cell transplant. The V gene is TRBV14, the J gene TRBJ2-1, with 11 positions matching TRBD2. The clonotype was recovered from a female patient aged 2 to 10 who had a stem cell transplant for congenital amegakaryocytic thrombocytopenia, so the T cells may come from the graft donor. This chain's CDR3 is CASSRTSGSLNEQFF. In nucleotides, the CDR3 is TGTGCCAGCAGCCGAACTAGCGGGAGTCTAAATGAGCAGTTCTTC.